What follows are 5 T cell receptor beta chains derived from one specimen sequenced in a study of T cell responses to AZD1222 COVID-19 vaccine (dated by TCRdb to the early 2020s). Read against the paper, the sample's time point label means: baseline before first vaccination. Library preparation employed the immunoSEQ multiplex PCR assay. Entries here come from immuneACCESS through TCRdb and include only in-frame sequences with V and J called. Some clones fail to appear in such tables; in the studies checked, an unresolved V gene covers under half of the shortfall, and the cause of the remainder is unknown. This sample has 130,000 or so clones in its table, and approximately 90% of those were observed once. The ten biggest clones cover approximately 7.6% of the sample. The sample was peripheral blood, taken on day 0 of AZD1222 vaccination. The origin of the receptors is an adult in good health.

This chain links TRBV21-1 with TRBJ1-5; the table's D call TRBD1 went unverified against the DNA. TRBV21-1 is labeled a pseudogene. The CDR3 has 19 residues. DNA of the CDR3: TGTGCCAGCAGCAAAATCTGGGGGCAGGGTGGGTTCAGCAATCAGCCCCAGCATTTT. The encoded protein is CASSKIWGQGGFSNQPQHF.

In its sample, this clone was seen a few times. The chain has TRBV3-1 (or the pseudogene TRBV3-2) and TRBJ1-5; possible D gene TRBD1, 5 bases. Germline CDR1 and CDR2: LGHDT and YNNKEL (reference sequence). Trimming pared 0 bases from V and 4 bases from J, leaving 10 bases between. The CDR3 loop spans 15 amino acids. The CDR3 DNA follows: TGTGCCAGCAGCCAAGACAGGGCTGAGAATCAGCCCCAGCATTTT. Encoded protein: CASSQDRAENQPQHF.

This chain uses TRBV28 with TRBJ1-2; 10 nucleotides line up with TRBD1. Germline V gene sequence: CDR1 MDHEN, CDR2 SYDVKM. V trimming: 2 bases; J trimming: 0 bases; junction bases outside the gene matches: 6. The CDR3 sequence is 17 residues long. The CDR3 loop is CASSLDSGTGANYGYTF. CDR3 DNA: TGTGCCAGCAGTTTAGATTCCGGGACAGGGGCTAACTATGGCTACACCTTC.

The chain uses TRBV24-1 and TRBJ1-5; no reliable D call. The CDR3 contains 19 residues. Germline values: CDR1 KGHDR, CDR2 SFDVKD. V gave up 8 bases and J gave up 2 bases, with 27 bases separating them. The CDR3 DNA follows: TGTGCCACCATATCTAACTCCGGCGCCCCGAGGTTGGGCAATCAGCCCCAGCATTTT. Its protein is CATISNSGAPRLGNQPQHF.

The chain couples TRBV28 to TRBJ1-6, with 8 bases matching TRBD1. Trimming at V came to 9 bases and at J to 0 bases, leaving 4 bases not matched to a gene. CDR3 length: 15 amino acids. Germline CDR1 is MDHEN and CDR2 is SYDVKM. The CDR3 is CASWDRSSYNSPLHF. CDR3 DNA sequence: TGTGCCAGTTGGGACAGGAGCTCCTATAATTCACCCCTCCACTTT.